The T cell receptor beta chain described here comes from a study of shared clonotypes between healthy human individuals. Produced via immunoSEQ multiplex PCR; TCRdb's table is partial and in-frame only. This table holds about 330,000 clones, about nine tenths found once. In germline, CDR1 is MNHEY, CDR2 SMNVEV (reference sequence). Unmatched junction bases numbered 11, after V lost 1 base and J lost 5 bases. The CDR3 contains 16 residues. The clonotype originates from a man aged 18 to 30 in good health. The sample was memory CD8+ T cells sorted from blood. Subset denoted: CD45RO+ cells pooled with CCR7-negative TemRA cells. This chain uses TRBV27 with TRBJ2-7; 7 bases align to TRBD1. For the CDR3, the DNA is TGTGCCAGCAGTTTATACCCCCCCGACAGGGCCAACGAGCAGTACTTC. Protein: CASSLYPPDRANEQYF.